This T cell receptor beta chain appears in the sequencing data of a study of blood T cell repertoires in COVID-19. Study summary: Donors in the United States, Italy and Spain gave samples during acute or convalescent COVID-19.

The CDR3 contains 15 residues. In the authors' workflow: Amplification from reference gene primers served as the basis for estimated nucleated cell counts. TCRdb keeps only in-frame clones here, not all; method: immunoSEQ multiplex PCR. Clone size and V and J calls were adopted from that table, with D and trimming inferred from the DNA. Seen here are 140,000 to 150,000 clones, over 75% observed once, and the top ten hold about 10%. The specimen sequenced was peripheral blood. V and J are TRBV12-2 and TRBJ1-2; TRBD1 reflects the table's D call only, with no check against the DNA. TRBV12-2 is a pseudogene segment. The TCR sequence derives from a man aged 55-75 years with active or convalescent COVID-19. The chain's CDR3 is CASRLVIAGEDGYTF. The DNA of the CDR3 is TGTGCAAGTCGCTTAGTTATCGCAGGGGAAGATGGCTACACCTTC.